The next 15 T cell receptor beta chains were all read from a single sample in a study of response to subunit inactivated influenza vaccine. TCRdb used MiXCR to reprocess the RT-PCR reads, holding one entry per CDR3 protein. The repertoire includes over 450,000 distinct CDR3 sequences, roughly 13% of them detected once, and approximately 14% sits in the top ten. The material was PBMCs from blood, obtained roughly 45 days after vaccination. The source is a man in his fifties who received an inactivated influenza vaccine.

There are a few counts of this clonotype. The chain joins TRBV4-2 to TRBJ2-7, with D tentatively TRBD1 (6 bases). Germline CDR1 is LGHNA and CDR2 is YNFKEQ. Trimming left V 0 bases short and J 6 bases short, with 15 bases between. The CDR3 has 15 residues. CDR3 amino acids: CASSQEESGAGEQYF. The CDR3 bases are TGTGCCAGCAGCCAAGAGGAATCAGGGGCCGGCGAGCAGTACTTC.

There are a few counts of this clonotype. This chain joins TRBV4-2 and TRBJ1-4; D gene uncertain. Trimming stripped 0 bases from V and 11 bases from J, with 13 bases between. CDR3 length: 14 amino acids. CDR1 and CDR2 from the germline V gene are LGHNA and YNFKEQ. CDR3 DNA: TGTGCCAGCAGCCAAGATTCCCAGCGAGGGAAACTGTTTTTT. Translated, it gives CASSQDSQRGKLFF.

The CDR3 DNA follows: TGTGCCAGCAGCCTCCTTCGAATCTATGGCTACACCTTC. Encoded protein: CASSLLRIYGYTF. The chain uses TRBV12-3 or TRBV12-4 and TRBJ1-2; the D is unclear. The CDR3 spans 13 residues. V lost 6 bases and J lost 4, with 12 bases in between.

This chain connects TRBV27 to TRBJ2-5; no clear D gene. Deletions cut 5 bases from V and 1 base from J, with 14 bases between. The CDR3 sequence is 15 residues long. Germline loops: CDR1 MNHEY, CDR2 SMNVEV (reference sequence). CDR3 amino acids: CASSATGRGQETQYF. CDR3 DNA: TGTGCCAGCAGTGCTACCGGTCGAGGCCAAGAGACCCAGTACTTC.

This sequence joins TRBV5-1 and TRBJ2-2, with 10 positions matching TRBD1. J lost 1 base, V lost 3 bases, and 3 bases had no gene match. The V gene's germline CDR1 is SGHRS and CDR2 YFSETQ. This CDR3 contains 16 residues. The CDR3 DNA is TGCGCCAGCAGCTCAGGACAGGGGGGGAACACCGGGGAGCTGTTTTTT. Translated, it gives CASSSGQGGNTGELFF.

For the CDR3, the DNA is TGTGCCAGCAGCGTAGGGGAAGGCCGCCTCAACGAGCAGTACTTC. Residues: CASSVGEGRLNEQYF. The chain links TRBV9 to TRBJ2-7; no clear D gene. The V gene's germline CDR1 is SGDLS and CDR2 YYNGEE. Trimming took off 0 bases at V and 5 bases at J, with 15 bases between the two ends. CDR3 length: 15 amino acids.

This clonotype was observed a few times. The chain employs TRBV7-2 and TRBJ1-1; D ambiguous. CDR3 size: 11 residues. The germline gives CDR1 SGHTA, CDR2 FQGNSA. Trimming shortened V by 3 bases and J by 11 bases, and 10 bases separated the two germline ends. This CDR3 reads CASSLGLSAFF. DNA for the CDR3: TGTGCCAGCAGCTTGGGCCTCTCGGCTTTCTTT. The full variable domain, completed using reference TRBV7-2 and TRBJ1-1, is GAGVSQSPSNKVTEKGKDVELRCDPISGHTALYWYRQSLGQGLEFLIYFQGNSAPDKSGLPSDRFSAERTGGSVSTLTIQRTQQEDSAVYLCASSLGLSAFFGQGTRLTVV.

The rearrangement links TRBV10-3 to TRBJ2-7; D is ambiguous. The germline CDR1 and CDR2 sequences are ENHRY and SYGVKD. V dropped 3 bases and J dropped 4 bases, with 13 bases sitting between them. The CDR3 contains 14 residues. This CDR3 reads CAISDPRVLYEQYF. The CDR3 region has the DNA TGTGCCATCAGTGATCCCCGGGTTTTATACGAGCAGTACTTC.

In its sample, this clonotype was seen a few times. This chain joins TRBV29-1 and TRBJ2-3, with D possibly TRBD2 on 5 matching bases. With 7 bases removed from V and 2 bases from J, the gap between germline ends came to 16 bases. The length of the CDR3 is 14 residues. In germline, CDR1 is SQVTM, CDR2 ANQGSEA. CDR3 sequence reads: CSAPERLDTDTQYF. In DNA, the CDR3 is TGCAGCGCCCCAGAGCGGCTTGACACAGATACGCAGTATTTT.

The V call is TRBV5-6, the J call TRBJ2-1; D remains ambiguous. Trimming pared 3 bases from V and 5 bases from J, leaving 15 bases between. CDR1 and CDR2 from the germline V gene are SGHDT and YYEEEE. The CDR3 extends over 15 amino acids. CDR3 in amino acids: CASSSPTDGHNEQFF. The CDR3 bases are TGTGCCAGCAGCTCCCCAACTGATGGACACAATGAGCAGTTCTTC.

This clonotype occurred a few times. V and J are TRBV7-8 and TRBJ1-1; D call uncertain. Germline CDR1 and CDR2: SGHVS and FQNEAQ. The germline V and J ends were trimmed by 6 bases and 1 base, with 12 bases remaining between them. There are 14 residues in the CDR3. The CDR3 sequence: CASSPYLGNTEAFF. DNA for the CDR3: TGTGCCAGCAGTCCTTACTTGGGGAACACTGAAGCTTTCTTT.

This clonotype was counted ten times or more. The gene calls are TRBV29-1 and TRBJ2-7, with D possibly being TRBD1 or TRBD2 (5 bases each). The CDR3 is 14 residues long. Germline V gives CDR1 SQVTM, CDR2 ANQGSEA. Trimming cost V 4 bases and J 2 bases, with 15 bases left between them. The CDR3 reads CSVVSGLTPYEQYF. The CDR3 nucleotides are TGCAGCGTTGTCTCGGGGCTGACTCCCTACGAGCAGTACTTC.

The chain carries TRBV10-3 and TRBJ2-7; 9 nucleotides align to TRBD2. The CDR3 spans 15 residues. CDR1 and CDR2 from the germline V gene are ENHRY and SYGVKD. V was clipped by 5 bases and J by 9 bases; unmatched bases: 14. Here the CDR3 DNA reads TGTGCCATCAGTCCCGTAGCGGGAGAAGTCACGGTGCAGTACTTC. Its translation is CAISPVAGEVTVQYF.

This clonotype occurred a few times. Here the CDR3 reads CASSLSSSGRPQHF. For the CDR3, the DNA is TGTGCCAGCAGTTTAAGTTCGTCTGGTCGGCCCCAGCATTTT. The chain recombines TRBV28 with TRBJ1-5; D remains unclear. This CDR3 is built from 14 residues. V dropped 2 bases and J dropped 9 bases, with 14 bases sitting between them. CDR1 is MDHEN, CDR2 SYDVKM, per germline.

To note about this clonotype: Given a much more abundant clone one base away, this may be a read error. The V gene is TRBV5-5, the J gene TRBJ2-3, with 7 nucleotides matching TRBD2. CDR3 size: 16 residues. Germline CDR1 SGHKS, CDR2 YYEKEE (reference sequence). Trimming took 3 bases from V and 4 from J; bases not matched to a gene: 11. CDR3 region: CASSWQSSGTPDTQYF. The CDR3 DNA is TGTGCCAGCAGCTGGCAGTCTAGCGGCACCCCAGATACGCAGTATTTT.